This T cell receptor beta chain was sequenced in a study of T cell responses to AZD1222 COVID-19 vaccine. The V segment lost 2 bases and the J segment 3 bases; nucleotides outside the gene matches: 5. Germline V gene sequence: CDR1 MNHEY, CDR2 SVGEGT. The CDR3 is made up of 15 amino acids. Using immunoSEQ multiplex PCR, the repertoire was profiled, and TCRdb retains in-frame clones only, with some absent. The sample carries fewer than 200,000 clones, 88% recorded once. The study's findings and limits: The peak T cell response came first, and repertoires were sampled only after it. Donors were largely white British and mainly female; clonal diversity was possibly underestimated. Dominant at 160-218 and 743-854, vaccine-associated CD4 TCRs also spanned spike.

For this clone: What it binds is not known.

Pooling covered second doses at about 4 or about 12 weeks. The TCR originated in an adult who received the AZD1222 COVID-19 vaccine. Material: peripheral blood, obtained 28 days after the second AZD1222 dose. The chain joins TRBV6-2 or TRBV6-3 to TRBJ2-3, with 7 nucleotides matching TRBD2. Here the CDR3 reads CASSYGGSGTDTQYF. For the CDR3, the DNA is TGTGCCAGCAGTTACGGCGGGAGTGGGACAGATACGCAGTATTTT.